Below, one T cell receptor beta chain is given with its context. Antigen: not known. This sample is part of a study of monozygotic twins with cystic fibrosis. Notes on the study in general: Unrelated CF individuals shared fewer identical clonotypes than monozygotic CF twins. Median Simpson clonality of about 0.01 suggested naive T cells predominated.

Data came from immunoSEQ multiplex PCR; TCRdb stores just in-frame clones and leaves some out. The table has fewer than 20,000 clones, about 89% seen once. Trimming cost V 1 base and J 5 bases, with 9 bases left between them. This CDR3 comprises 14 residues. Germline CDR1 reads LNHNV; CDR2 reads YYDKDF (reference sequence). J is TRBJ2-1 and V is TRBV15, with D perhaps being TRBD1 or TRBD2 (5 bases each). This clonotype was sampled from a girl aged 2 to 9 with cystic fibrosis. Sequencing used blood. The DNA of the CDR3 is TGTGCCACCAGCAGAGTAAGAGGGGACAATGAGCAGTTCTTC. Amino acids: CATSRVRGDNEQFF.